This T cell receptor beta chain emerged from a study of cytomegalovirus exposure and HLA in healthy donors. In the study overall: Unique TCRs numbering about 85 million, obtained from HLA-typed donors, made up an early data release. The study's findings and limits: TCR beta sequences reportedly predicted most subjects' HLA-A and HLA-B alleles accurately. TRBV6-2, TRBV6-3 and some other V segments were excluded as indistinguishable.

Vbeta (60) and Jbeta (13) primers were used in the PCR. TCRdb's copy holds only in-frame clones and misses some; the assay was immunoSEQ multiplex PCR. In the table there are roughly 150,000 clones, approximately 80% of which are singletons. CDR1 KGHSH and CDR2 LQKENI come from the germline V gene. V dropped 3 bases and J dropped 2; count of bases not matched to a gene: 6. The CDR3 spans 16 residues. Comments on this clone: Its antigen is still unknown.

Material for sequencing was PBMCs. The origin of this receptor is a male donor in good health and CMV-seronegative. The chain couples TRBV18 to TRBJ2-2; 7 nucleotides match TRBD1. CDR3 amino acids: CASSPRTGLNTGELFF. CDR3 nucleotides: TGTGCCAGCTCACCTCGGACAGGCTTAAACACCGGGGAGCTGTTTTTT.